Here is one TCR beta chain with its context. The source of the sample is a study of blood T cells in healthy people across ages. The germline V and J ends were trimmed by 3 bases and 2 bases, with 4 bases remaining between them. CDR3 length: 11 amino acids. CDR1 is DFQATT, CDR2 SNEGSKA, per germline (reference sequence). A second roughly 7 to 12 cycle PCR used barcoded and J-beta primers. In TCRdb, the 5' RACE reads were re-called with MiXCR into one record per CDR3 protein. The sample records under 800,000 distinct CDR3 sequences, roughly 47% being singletons. The J gene is TRBJ2-5, the V gene TRBV20-1; the D is unclear. The sequencing sample was made of blood. The source of this sequence is a woman aged 55-70 years in good health. The CDR3 sequence is CSASQQETQYF. In DNA, the CDR3 is TGCAGTGCTAGTCAGCAAGAGACCCAGTACTTC.